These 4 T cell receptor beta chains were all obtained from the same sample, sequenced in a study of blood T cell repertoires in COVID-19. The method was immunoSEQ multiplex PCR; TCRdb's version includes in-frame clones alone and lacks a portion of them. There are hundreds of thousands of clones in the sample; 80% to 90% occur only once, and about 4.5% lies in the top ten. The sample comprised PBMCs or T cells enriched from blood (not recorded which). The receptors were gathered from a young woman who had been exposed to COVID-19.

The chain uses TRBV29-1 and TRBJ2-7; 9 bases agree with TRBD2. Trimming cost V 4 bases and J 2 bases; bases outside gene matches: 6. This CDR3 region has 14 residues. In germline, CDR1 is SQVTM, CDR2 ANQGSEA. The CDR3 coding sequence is TGCAGCGTTGTCGCTAGCGGGGCAACCTACGAGCAGTACTTC. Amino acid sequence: CSVVASGATYEQYF.

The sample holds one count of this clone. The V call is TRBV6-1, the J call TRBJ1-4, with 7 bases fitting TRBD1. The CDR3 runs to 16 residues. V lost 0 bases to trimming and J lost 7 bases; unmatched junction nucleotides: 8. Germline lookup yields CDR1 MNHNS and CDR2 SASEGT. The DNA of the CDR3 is TGTGCCAGCAGTGAAGCGCTCGGGACAGACGGTGAAAAACTGTTTTTT. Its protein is CASSEALGTDGEKLFF.

CDR3 nucleotide sequence: TGTGCCAGCAGCCCTCAGCCGGGGGGGCCTCACTATGGCTACACCTTC. Amino acids: CASSPQPGGPHYGYTF. The chain recombines TRBV5-5 with TRBJ1-2; maybe TRBD1 (6 bases). The CDR3 consists of 16 residues. Trimming took off 4 bases at V and 3 bases at J, with 19 bases between the two ends. Germline V gene sequence: CDR1 SGHKS, CDR2 YYEKEE (reference sequence).

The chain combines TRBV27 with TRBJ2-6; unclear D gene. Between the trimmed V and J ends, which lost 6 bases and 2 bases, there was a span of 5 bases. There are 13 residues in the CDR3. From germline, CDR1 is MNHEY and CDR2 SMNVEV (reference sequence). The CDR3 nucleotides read TGTGCCAGCAGGTTCGCTGGGGCCAACGTCCTGACTTTC. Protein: CASRFAGANVLTF.